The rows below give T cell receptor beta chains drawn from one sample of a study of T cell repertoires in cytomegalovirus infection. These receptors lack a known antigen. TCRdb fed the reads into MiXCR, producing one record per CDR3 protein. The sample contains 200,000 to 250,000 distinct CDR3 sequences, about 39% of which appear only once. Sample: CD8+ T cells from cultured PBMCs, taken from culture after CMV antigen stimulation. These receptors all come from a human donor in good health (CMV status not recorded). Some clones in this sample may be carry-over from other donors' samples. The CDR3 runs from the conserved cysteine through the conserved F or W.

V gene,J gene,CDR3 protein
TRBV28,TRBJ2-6,CAIRSAGANVLTF
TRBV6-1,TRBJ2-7,CASSDRWSSYEQYF
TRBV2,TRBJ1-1,CARMDRTEAFF
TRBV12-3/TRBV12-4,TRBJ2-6,CASSPREGGANVLTF
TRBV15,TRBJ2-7,CATSHSSASSYEQYF
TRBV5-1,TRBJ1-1,CASSKPARVPEAFF
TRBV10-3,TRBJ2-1,CAIRAGQGRDEQFF
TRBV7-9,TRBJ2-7,CASSRLQGLRYF
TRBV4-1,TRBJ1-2,CASSQLSGLGRWGYTF
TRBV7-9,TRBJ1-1,CASSPLIWANEAFF
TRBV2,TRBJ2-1,CASSVGGIGNEQFF
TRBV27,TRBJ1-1,CASSLYPGSGHAFF
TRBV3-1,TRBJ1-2,CASSRDYGYTF
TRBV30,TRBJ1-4,CAWRRGGRTNEKLFF
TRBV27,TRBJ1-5,CASSLRGGRGNQPQHF
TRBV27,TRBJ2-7,CASRPSAYYEQYF
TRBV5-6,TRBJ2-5,CVSTGGQETQYF
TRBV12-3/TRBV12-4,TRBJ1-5,CASSPTGTGNQPQHF
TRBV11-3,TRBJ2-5,CASSPRAGGDETQYF
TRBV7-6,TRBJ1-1,CASSLPPGAEAFF
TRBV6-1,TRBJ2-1,CASSPLGNSYNEQIF
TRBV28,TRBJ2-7,CASYEQYF
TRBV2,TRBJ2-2,CASNQREVDTGELFF
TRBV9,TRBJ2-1,CASSVESSYINEQFF
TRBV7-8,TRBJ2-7,CASSLAPGNYEQYF
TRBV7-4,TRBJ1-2,CASSLAGGLYGYTF
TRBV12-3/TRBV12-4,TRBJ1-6,CASSLFGERRRGDNSPLHF
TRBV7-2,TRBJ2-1,CASSLAWASGRAGTYNEQFF
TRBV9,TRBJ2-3,CASASGSTDTQYF
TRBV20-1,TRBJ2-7,CSARQGSEQYF
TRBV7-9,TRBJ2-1,CASSRVAVYNEQFF
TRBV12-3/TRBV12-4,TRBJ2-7,CASRLGLSYEQYF
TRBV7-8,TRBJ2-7,CASSSLDRGVLNEQYF
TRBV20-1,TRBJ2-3,CSARERLGSTDTQYF
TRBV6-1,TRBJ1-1,CASSEVARTEAFF
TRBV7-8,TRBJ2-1,CASSYLVGLAGNEQFF
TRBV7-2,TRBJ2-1,CASSLPLRTSGVYNEQFF
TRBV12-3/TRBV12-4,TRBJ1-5,CASSPGTFNQPQHF
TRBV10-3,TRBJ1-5,CATITRGTFWNQPQHF
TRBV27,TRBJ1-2,CASSLTGQGVYYYGYTF
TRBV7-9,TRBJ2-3,CATRTGSADTQYF
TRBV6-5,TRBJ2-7,CASKLRGFSYEQYF
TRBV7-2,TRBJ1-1,CASSLEGRLLLEAFF
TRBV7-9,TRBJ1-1,CASSTTGYGVNTEAFF
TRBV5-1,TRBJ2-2,CASSDGQPGELFF
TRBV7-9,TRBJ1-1,CASSLTDRSTEAFF
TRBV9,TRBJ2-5,CASSAVTSGQETQYF
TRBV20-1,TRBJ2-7,CSARDRGEQYF
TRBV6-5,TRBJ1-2,CASSYIRMDGYTF
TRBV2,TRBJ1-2,CASSESIVPAF
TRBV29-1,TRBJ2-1,CSADTRGVSEVGQFF
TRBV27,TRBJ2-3,CASSSLLAGFTDTQYF
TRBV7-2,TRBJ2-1,CASSLVWGAGVLGREQFF
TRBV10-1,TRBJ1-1,CASSEGLRNTEAFF
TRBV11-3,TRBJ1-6,CASSPQEVGSPLHF
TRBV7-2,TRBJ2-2,CASSQPHGLAGGGNTGELFF
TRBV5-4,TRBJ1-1,CASTTGTEAFF
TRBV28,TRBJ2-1,CASIPGTGRGRYNEQFF
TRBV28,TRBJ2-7,CASSAMGDLSSYEQYF
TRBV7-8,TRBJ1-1,CASFRWGPRNTEAFF